This TCR beta chain is drawn from a study of beta chain features in type 1 diabetes. General study points: Significant though moderate, a shortening of TCRB CDR3s appeared in all four CD4+ subsets of Type 1 diabetes patients.

Investigators reverse transcribed all isolated RNA, so they sequenced expressed TCRB transcripts. Sequencing used immunoSEQ multiplex PCR; TCRdb keeps in-frame clones, though not all of them. The table includes about 700,000 clones, around an eighth detected once. Losses at the gene ends were 6 bases for V and 1 base for J; bases not matched to a gene: 5. The CDR3 loop spans 14 amino acids. Per the germline V gene, CDR1 is SEHNR and CDR2 is FQNEAQ (reference sequence). This clone was recorded a few times. Antigen unknown. J is TRBJ1-1 and V is TRBV7-9; the match to TRBD1 covers 7 bases. This TCR came from a man aged 18-30 years with type 1 diabetes. Sequencing was carried out using naive CD4+ T cells from blood. CDR3 sequence reads: CASRSGTANTEAFF. The CDR3 DNA reads as TGTGCCAGCAGGTCCGGGACAGCGAACACTGAAGCTTTCTTT.